The 7 T cell receptor beta chains below come from one sample, sequenced in a study of blood T cells in healthy people across ages. Using a J-beta primer mix together with a sample-barcoded 5' primer, a second PCR was run for roughly 6 to 12 cycles. A single record per CDR3 protein comes from TCRdb applying MiXCR to the 5' RACE reads. The repertoire holds 1,800,000 or so distinct CDR3 sequences, approximately 40% seen once, with roughly 23% in the top ten. Source material: blood. The receptors shown here come from a human donor in good health.

As to this clonotype: The junction shows a germline mismatch at one end, possibly a read error. The rearrangement links TRBV5-6 to TRBJ1-5; D unclear. The CDR3 runs 15 residues. The germline V gene has CDR1 SGHDT and CDR2 YYEEEE. The CDR3: CASSLGSGGNRPQHF. The DNA for the CDR3 is TGTGCCAGCAGCCTGGGAAGCGGTGGCAATCGGCCCCAGCATTTT.

The chain couples TRBV7-2 to TRBJ2-4; 7 nucleotides match TRBD1. The J call may be mistaken, given a closer DNA end match to TRBJ2-7. Germline values: CDR1 SGHTA, CDR2 FQGNSA. The CDR3 sequence is 13 residues long. The CDR3 loop reads CASSLFQGDEQYF. Written as DNA, the CDR3 is TGTGCCAGCAGCTTATTTCAGGGGGACGAGCAGTACTTC.

This sequence joins TRBV13 and TRBJ1-1; 7 bases match TRBD1. V dropped 4 bases and J dropped 7; count of bases not matched to a gene: 6. The CDR3 spans 13 residues. From germline, CDR1 is PRHDT and CDR2 FYEKMQ (reference sequence). The CDR3 nucleotides read TGTGCCAGCAGCTCTCAAACAGGGGATGAAGCTTTCTTT. This translates into CASSSQTGDEAFF.

In its sample, this clonotype was seen many times. The rearrangement links TRBV7-2 to TRBJ2-5; 8 bases match TRBD2. This CDR3 has 17 amino acids. The germline gives CDR1 SGHTA, CDR2 FQGNSA. Trimming took 1 base from V and 5 from J; bases not matched to a gene: 12. CDR3 residues: CASSLGGGGRSGETQYF. DNA for the CDR3: TGTGCCAGCAGCTTAGGGGGCGGGGGGCGTTCTGGGGAGACCCAGTACTTC.

The V gene is TRBV29-1, the J gene TRBJ2-3; 7 nucleotides align to TRBD1. From germline, CDR1 is SQVTM and CDR2 ANQGSEA. The CDR3 runs 17 residues. V was clipped by 7 bases and J by 5 bases; unmatched bases: 21. CDR3 amino acids: CSASGTEAHLPRDTQYF. DNA of the CDR3: TGCAGCGCCTCCGGGACAGAAGCCCATTTGCCCCGAGATACGCAGTATTTT.

The chain carries TRBV12-3 or TRBV12-4 and TRBJ1-2, with TRBD1 identical over 9 bases. V shed 6 bases, J shed 4 bases, and the junction held 6 bases outside the gene matches. The CDR3 loop spans 14 amino acids. Here the CDR3 DNA reads TGTGCCAGCAGCCGGGACAGGGAATTCTATGGCTACACCTTC. It codes for CASSRDREFYGYTF.

This chain links TRBV20-1 with TRBJ1-1, with 7 bases aligning to TRBD1. The CDR3 has 13 residues. V was pared by 3 bases and J by 6 bases, with 7 bases of the junction left unmatched. The germline V gene has CDR1 DFQATT and CDR2 SNEGSKA (reference sequence). The CDR3 protein is CSARRTGLPEAFF. Written as DNA, the CDR3 is TGCAGTGCTAGGAGGACAGGACTCCCTGAAGCTTTCTTT.